This note documents a single T cell receptor beta chain sequence. Its target is unknown. Germline CDR1 and CDR2: LNHDA and SQIVND (reference sequence). The CDR3 runs 15 residues. V lost 7 bases, J lost 7 bases, and 9 bases stayed unmatched. In the naive CD8 group, cells lacked CD45RO and were positively selected for CCR7, so terminally differentiated effector memory CD45RA+ cells were left out. This record belongs to a study of shared clonotypes between healthy human individuals. Findings of the study overall: Shared clonotypes across all four donors exceeded non-shared ones in generation probability.

Clones were sequenced by immunoSEQ multiplex PCR, and TCRdb holds only the in-frame ones, with some missing. The table includes about 610,000 clones, 96% detected once. The rearrangement uses TRBV19 and TRBJ2-1; TRBD2 matches 11 bases. The receptor comes from a woman aged 30 to 39 in good health. Input material: naive CD8+ T cells sorted from blood. The CDR3 nucleotides are TGTGCCAGTACCGTAGCGGGAGGGCCCCTGAATGAGCAGTTCTTC. As protein: CASTVAGGPLNEQFF. Looking up the rest from reference TRBV19 and TRBJ2-1 gives the full variable domain: DGGITQSPKYLFRKEGQNVTLSCEQNLNHDAMYWYRQDPGQGLRLIYYSQIVNDFQKGDIAEGYSVSREKKESFPLTVTSAQKNPTAFYLCASTVAGGPLNEQFFGPGTRLTVL.